This is a list of T cell receptor beta chains from one sample in a study of blood T cell repertoires in COVID-19. Profiling relied on immunoSEQ multiplex PCR, and the TCRdb table lists in-frame clones only, not all of them. Of about 270,000 clones listed, approximately 91% are singletons. The material sequenced was PBMCs or T cells enriched from blood (not recorded which). The receptors come from a woman aged 40-49 years with acute COVID-19. Both conserved end residues are part of each CDR3. The D gene is left open where the match is weak. Part of the rows lack a size; the others show once, few, many or a class for expanded clones.

TRBD1	TRBV27	NA	TRBJ1-1	CASRPRGLGNTEAFF	TGTGCCAGCAGACCCAGGGGGTTGGGGAACACTGAAGCTTTCTTT
NA	TRBV18	NA	TRBJ2-6	CASSRPRSGANVLTF	TGTGCCAGCTCGCGACCGAGGTCTGGGGCCAACGTCCTGACTTTC
NA	TRBV28	NA	TRBJ1-2	CASRIQENYGYTF	TGTGCCAGCAGAATACAGGAGAACTATGGCTACACCTTC
NA	TRBV7-9	NA	TRBJ2-5	CASNSRIYPTGQETQYF	TGTGCCAGCAATTCCCGAATTTACCCGACAGGACAAGAGACCCAGTACTTC
TRBD2	TRBV5-1	NA	TRBJ2-1	CASSLGEHIAGEANEQFF	TGCGCCAGCAGCTTGGGGGAACATATAGCGGGAGAGGCGAATGAGCAGTTCTTC
TRBD2	TRBV18	once	TRBJ2-5	CASSPPSLAVETQYF	TGTGCCAGCTCACCACCGAGCCTAGCGGTGGAGACCCAGTACTTC
TRBD2	TRBV11-1	NA	TRBJ2-1	CASSLTSGGAYEQFF	TGTGCCAGCAGCTTGACTAGCGGGGGGGCGTATGAGCAGTTCTTC
TRBD1	TRBV24-1	once	TRBJ1-4	CATSDKGAGNEKLFF	TGTGCCACCAGTGATAAGGGGGCCGGTAATGAAAAACTGTTTTTT
TRBD2	TRBV5-5	NA	TRBJ2-5	CASSSPGGETQYF	TGTGCCAGCAGCTCCCCGGGAGGCGAGACCCAGTACTTC
NA	TRBV29-1	NA	TRBJ1-2	CSVDNQGYGYGYTF	TGCAGCGTTGATAACCAGGGGTACGGCTATGGCTACACCTTC
NA	TRBV28	NA	TRBJ1-2	CATRQIANYGYTF	TGTGCCACCAGACAGATTGCTAACTATGGCTACACCTTC
NA	TRBV3-1/TRBV3-2	NA	TRBJ2-5	CASSQRPDSLETQYF	TGTGCCAGCAGCCAAAGACCGGACAGCTTAGAGACCCAGTACTTC
NA	TRBV28	once	TRBJ1-5	CASSLRDFNQPQHF	TGTGCCAGCAGTTTACGGGATTTCAATCAGCCCCAGCATTTT
NA	TRBV30	NA	TRBJ1-4	CAWSRNRLSNEKLFF	TGTGCCTGGAGTCGGAACAGACTAAGTAATGAAAAACTGTTTTTT
TRBD1	TRBV28	once	TRBJ2-5	CASSQTGDQETQYF	TGTGCCAGCAGTCAGACAGGGGACCAAGAGACCCAGTACTTC
NA	TRBV2	NA	TRBJ1-4	CASRPSRATNEKLFF	TGTGCCAGCAGACCGTCGCGAGCAACTAATGAAAAACTGTTTTTT
TRBD2	TRBV2	NA	TRBJ2-1	CAHGPFGGREYNEQFF	TGTGCCCATGGGCCCTTTGGCGGGAGGGAATACAATGAGCAGTTCTTC
TRBD2	TRBV7-8	NA	TRBJ2-3	CASSLIQRGGTDTQYF	TGTGCCAGCAGTTTAATTCAGCGGGGGGGCACAGATACGCAGTATTTT
NA	TRBV14	NA	TRBJ2-1	CASSPPVGRGSYNEQFF	TGTGCCAGCAGCCCCCCTGTCGGTCGCGGCTCCTACAATGAGCAGTTCTTC
TRBD2	TRBV27	few	TRBJ2-3	CASSFRTSGRAVGLDTQYF	TGTGCCAGCAGTTTTCGGACTAGCGGGAGGGCCGTGGGGCTGGATACGCAGTATTTT
TRBD1	TRBV28	many	TRBJ1-2	CASSFRDREGYTF	TGTGCCAGCAGTTTCCGGGACAGGGAGGGCTACACCTTC
NA	TRBV28	once	TRBJ2-3	CASSGGGGGTDTQYF	TGTGCCAGCAGTGGGGGCGGGGGTGGCACAGATACGCAGTATTTT
TRBD1	TRBV23-1	NA	TRBJ2-7	CASSCRGTGVVEQYF	TGCGCCAGCAGTTGCCGAGGGACAGGGGTGGTCGAGCAGTACTTC
NA	TRBV28	NA	TRBJ2-7	CASSQSTGGAYEQYF	TGTGCCAGCAGTCAAAGTACGGGGGGCGCATACGAGCAGTACTTC
NA	TRBV5-4	NA	TRBJ2-3	CASSLGGRSSTDTQYF	TGTGCCAGCAGCTTGGGGGGCAGGTCTAGCACAGATACGCAGTATTTT
NA	TRBV6-1	NA	TRBJ1-1	CASSEGVMNTEAFF	TGTGCCAGCAGTGAAGGAGTGATGAACACTGAAGCTTTCTTT
TRBD1	TRBV18	NA	TRBJ1-2	CASSPGQDAYGYTF	TGTGCCAGCTCACCGGGACAGGACGCCTATGGCTACACCTTC
NA	TRBV19	NA	TRBJ2-3	CASSTNTDTQYF	TGTGCCAGTAGTACAAACACAGATACGCAGTATTTT
NA	TRBV5-6	NA	TRBJ2-2	CASSRVAGELFF	TGTGCCAGCAGCCGGGTGGCCGGGGAGCTGTTTTTT
TRBD1	TRBV23-1	NA	TRBJ1-6	CATNFRDRANSPLHF	TGCGCCACTAACTTCCGGGACAGGGCTAATTCACCCCTCCACTTT
NA	TRBV9	NA	TRBJ1-3	CASSVVPSSSGNTIYF	TGTGCCAGCAGCGTAGTCCCATCGAGCTCTGGAAACACCATATATTTT
NA	TRBV11-2	NA	TRBJ1-4	CASSLDLIDEKLFF	TGTGCCAGCAGCTTAGATTTGATAGATGAAAAACTGTTTTTT
TRBD2	TRBV5-4	NA	TRBJ2-3	CASSFAGEPTDTQYF	TGTGCCAGCAGCTTCGCGGGGGAACCCACAGATACGCAGTATTTT
NA	TRBV11-2	NA	TRBJ1-6	CASSLTVTSYNSPLHF	TGTGCCAGCAGCTTAACAGTCACCTCCTATAATTCACCCCTCCACTTT